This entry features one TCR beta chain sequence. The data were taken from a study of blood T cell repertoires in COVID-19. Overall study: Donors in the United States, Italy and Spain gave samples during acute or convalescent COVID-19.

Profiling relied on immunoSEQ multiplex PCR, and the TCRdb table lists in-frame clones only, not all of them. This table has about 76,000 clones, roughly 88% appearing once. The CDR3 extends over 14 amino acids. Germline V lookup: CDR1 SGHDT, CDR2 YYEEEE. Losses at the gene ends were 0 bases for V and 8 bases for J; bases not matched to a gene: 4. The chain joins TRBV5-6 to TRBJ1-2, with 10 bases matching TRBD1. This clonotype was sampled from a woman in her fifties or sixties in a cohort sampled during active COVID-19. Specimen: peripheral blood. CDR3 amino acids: CASSLETGGVGYTF. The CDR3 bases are TGTGCCAGCAGCTTGGAGACAGGGGGCGTGGGCTACACCTTC.